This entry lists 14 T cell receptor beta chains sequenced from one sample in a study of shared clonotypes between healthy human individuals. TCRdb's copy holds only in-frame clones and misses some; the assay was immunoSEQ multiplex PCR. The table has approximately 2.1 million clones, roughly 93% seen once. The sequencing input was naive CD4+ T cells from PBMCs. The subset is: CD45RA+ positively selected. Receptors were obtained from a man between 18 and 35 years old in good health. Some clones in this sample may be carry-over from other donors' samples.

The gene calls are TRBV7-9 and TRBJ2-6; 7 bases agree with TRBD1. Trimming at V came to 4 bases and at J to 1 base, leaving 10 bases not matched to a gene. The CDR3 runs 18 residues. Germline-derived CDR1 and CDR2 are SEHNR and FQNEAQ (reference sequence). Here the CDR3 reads CASSSRGQPLSGANVLTF. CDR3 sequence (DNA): TGTGCCAGCAGCTCGAGGGGACAGCCACTTTCTGGGGCCAACGTCCTGACTTTC.

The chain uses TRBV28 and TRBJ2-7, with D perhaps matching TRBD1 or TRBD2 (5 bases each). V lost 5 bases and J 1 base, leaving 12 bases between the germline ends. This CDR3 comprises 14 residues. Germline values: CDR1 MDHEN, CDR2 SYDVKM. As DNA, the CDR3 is TGTGCCAGCAGTCCATACAGGAGGTCCTACGAGCAGTACTTC. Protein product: CASSPYRRSYEQYF.

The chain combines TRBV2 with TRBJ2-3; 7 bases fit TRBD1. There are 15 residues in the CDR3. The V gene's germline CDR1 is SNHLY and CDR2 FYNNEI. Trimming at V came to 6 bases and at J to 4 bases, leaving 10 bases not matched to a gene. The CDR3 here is CASRRDRARADTQYF. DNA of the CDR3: TGTGCCAGCAGAAGGGACAGAGCACGAGCAGATACGCAGTATTTT. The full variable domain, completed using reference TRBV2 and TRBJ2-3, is EPEVTQTPSHQVTQMGQEVILRCVPISNHLYFYWYRQILGQKVEFLVSFYNNEISEKSEIFDDQFSVERPDGSNFTLKIRSTKLEDSAMYFCASRRDRARADTQYFGPGTRLTVL.

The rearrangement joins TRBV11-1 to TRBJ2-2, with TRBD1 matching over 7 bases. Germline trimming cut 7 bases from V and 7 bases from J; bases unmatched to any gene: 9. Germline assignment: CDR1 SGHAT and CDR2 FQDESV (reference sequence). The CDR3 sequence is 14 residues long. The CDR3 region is CASTPDRVHGELFF. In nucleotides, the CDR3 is TGTGCCAGCACGCCTGACAGGGTTCACGGGGAGCTGTTTTTT.

The CDR3 reads CASGLGLTNTEAFF. The CDR3, as DNA: TGTGCCAGCGGCCTGGGACTTACGAACACTGAAGCTTTCTTT. This rearrangement joins TRBV28 to TRBJ1-1; a possible D gene is TRBD1 (5 bases). CDR1 MDHEN and CDR2 SYDVKM come from the germline V gene. The germline V and J ends were trimmed by 8 bases and 1 base, with 14 bases remaining between them. This CDR3 has 14 amino acids.

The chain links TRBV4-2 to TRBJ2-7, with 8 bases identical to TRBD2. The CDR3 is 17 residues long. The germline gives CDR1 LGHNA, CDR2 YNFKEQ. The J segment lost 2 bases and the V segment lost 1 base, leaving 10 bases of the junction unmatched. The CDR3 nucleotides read TGTGCCAGCAGCCAAGGGGCGGGGGGTCAGTTCCCCTACGAGCAGTACTTC. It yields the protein CASSQGAGGQFPYEQYF.

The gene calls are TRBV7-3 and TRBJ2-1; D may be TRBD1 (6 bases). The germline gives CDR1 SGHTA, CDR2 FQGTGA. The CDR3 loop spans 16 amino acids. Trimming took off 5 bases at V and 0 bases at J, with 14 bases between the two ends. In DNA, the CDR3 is TGTGCCAGCAGCCTAGGGGGAGATACCTCCTACAATGAGCAGTTCTTC. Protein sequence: CASSLGGDTSYNEQFF.

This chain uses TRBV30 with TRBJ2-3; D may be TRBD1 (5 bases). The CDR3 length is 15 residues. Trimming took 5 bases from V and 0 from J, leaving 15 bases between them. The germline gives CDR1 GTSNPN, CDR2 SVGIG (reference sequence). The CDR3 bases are TGTGCCTGGCGGAAAGGGGCCCTTAGCACAGATACGCAGTATTTT. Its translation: CAWRKGALSTDTQYF. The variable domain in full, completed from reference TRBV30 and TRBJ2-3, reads SQTIHQWPATLVQPVGSPLSLECTVEGTSNPNLYWYRQAAGRGLQLLFYSVGIGQISSEVPQNLSASRPQDRQFILSSKKLLLSDSGFYLCAWRKGALSTDTQYFGPGTRLTVL.

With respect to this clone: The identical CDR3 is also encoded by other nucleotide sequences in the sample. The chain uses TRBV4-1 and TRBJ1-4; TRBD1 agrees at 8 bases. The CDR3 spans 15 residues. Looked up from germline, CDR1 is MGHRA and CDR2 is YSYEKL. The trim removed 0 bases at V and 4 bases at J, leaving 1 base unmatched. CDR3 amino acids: CASSQDGTGNEKLFF. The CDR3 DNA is TGCGCCAGCAGCCAAGATGGGACAGGTAATGAAAAACTGTTTTTT.

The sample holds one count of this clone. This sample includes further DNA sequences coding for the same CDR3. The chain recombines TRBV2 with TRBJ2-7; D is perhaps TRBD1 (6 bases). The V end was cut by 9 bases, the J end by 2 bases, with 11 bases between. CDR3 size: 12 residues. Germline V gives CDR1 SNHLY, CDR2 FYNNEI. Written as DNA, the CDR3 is TGTGCCAGTTCCACAGGGACCTACGAGCAGTACTTC. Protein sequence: CASSTGTYEQYF. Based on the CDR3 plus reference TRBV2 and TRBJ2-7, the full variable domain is EPEVTQTPSHQVTQMGQEVILRCVPISNHLYFYWYRQILGQKVEFLVSFYNNEISEKSEIFDDQFSVERPDGSNFTLKIRSTKLEDSAMYFCASSTGTYEQYFGPGTRLTVT.

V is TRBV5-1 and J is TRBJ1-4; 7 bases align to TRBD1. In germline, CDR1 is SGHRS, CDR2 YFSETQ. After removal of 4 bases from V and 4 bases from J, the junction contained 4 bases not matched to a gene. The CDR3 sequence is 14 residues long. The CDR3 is CASSQTGFNEKLFF. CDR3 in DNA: TGCGCCAGCAGCCAGACAGGGTTTAATGAAAAACTGTTTTTT. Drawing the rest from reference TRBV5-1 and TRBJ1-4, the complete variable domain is KAGVTQTPRYLIKTRGQQVTLSCSPISGHRSVSWYQQTPGQGLQFLFEYFSETQRNKGNFPGRFSGRQFSNSRSEMNVSTLELGDSALYLCASSQTGFNEKLFFGSGTQLSVL.

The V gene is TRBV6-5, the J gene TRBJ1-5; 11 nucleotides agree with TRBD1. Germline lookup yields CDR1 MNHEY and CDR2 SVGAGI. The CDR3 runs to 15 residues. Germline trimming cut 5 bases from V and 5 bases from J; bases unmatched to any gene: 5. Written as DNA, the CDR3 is TGTGCCAGCAGTAGGACAGGGGGCAACGATCAGCCCCAGCATTTT. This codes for CASSRTGGNDQPQHF.

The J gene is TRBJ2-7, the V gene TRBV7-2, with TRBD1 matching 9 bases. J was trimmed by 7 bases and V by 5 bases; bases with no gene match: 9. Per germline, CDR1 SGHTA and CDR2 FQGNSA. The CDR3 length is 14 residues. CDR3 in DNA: TGTGCCAGCAGCCCCGGGACAGGGAGTCGGGAGCAGTACTTC. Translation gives CASSPGTGSREQYF.

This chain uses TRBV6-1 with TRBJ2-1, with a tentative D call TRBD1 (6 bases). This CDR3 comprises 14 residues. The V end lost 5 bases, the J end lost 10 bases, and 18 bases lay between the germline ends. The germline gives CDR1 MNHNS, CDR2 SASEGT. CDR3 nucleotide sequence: TGTGCCAGCAGTCAGGGGTCCAGTGCACGGGAGCAGTTCTTC. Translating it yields CASSQGSSAREQFF.